This paragraph reports one T cell receptor (beta chain). V shed 0 bases, J shed 5 bases, and the junction held 4 bases outside the gene matches. Germline V gene sequence: CDR1 SGDLS, CDR2 YYNGEE. The CDR3 is 14 amino acids. The sample comes from a study of cytomegalovirus exposure and HLA in healthy donors. Primers included in the PCR were 60 Vbeta and 13 Jbeta primers. Assay: immunoSEQ multiplex PCR; the TCRdb copy retains only in-frame clones and omits some. The sample yields roughly 100,000 clones, about three quarters seen once. Specimen: PBMCs. This receptor was obtained from a woman aged 40 to 50 in good health and CMV-seropositive. V is TRBV9 and J is TRBJ2-5; 7 bases are shared with TRBD2. The CDR3 protein is CASSVGGGRETQYF. The CDR3 nucleotides are TGTGCCAGCAGCGTAGGGGGGGGAAGGGAGACCCAGTACTTC.